This is a list of T cell receptor beta chains from one sample in a study of T cells in Graves' hyperthyroidism and ophthalmopathy. A single record per CDR3 protein comes from TCRdb applying MiXCR to the multiplex PCR reads. Of around 180,000 distinct CDR3 sequences in the sample, about 18% were seen once. Sequencing was performed on blood. Source of these receptors: a woman in her 50s with Graves' hyperthyroidism. Both conserved end residues are part of each CDR3. Fields, in order: D gene, J gene, CDR3 length, clone size, V gene, CDR3 protein, CDR3 DNA. A D gene is named only where the DNA matches it firmly. Expanded clones are given a class, and other clones once, few, many or no size at all.

D gene: -
J gene: TRBJ1-2
CDR3 length: 14
clone size: many
V gene: TRBV10-3
CDR3 protein: CAISESHSIYGYTF
CDR3 DNA: TGTGCCATCAGTGAGTCGCACAGTATATATGGCTACACCTTC

D gene: -
J gene: TRBJ1-1
CDR3 length: 16
clone size: few
V gene: TRBV19
CDR3 protein: CASSIDRTGQSTEAFF
CDR3 DNA: TGTGCCAGTAGTATAGATCGGACGGGGCAGTCCACTGAAGCTTTCTTT

D gene: TRBD1
J gene: TRBJ2-7
CDR3 length: 15
clone size: -
V gene: TRBV7-9
CDR3 protein: CASSRETGTGNEQYF
CDR3 DNA: TGTGCCAGCAGCCGAGAGACTGGGACAGGGAACGAGCAGTACTTC

D gene: -
J gene: TRBJ2-7
CDR3 length: 17
clone size: many
V gene: TRBV20-1
CDR3 protein: CSARDPRVAGEGYEQYF
CDR3 DNA: TGCAGTGCTAGAGATCCCAGAGTGGCAGGGGAGGGATACGAGCAGTACTTC

D gene: -
J gene: TRBJ1-1
CDR3 length: 15
clone size: -
V gene: TRBV4-1
CDR3 protein: CASSQDRQQNTEAFF
CDR3 DNA: TGCGCCAGCAGCCAAGACAGACAGCAGAACACTGAAGCTTTCTTT

D gene: TRBD2
J gene: TRBJ2-7
CDR3 length: 17
clone size: few
V gene: TRBV11-2
CDR3 protein: CASSLETSGRFTYEQYF
CDR3 DNA: TGTGCCAGCAGCCTCGAGACTAGCGGGAGGTTTACCTACGAGCAGTACTTC

D gene: -
J gene: TRBJ2-2
CDR3 length: 13
clone size: many
V gene: TRBV6-5
CDR3 protein: CASSYGVTGELFF
CDR3 DNA: TGTGCCAGCAGTTACGGGGTCACCGGGGAGCTGTTTTTT

D gene: -
J gene: TRBJ2-7
CDR3 length: 14
clone size: -
V gene: TRBV12-5
CDR3 protein: CASGLVGGSYEQYF
CDR3 DNA: TGTGCTAGTGGTTTGGTAGGAGGGTCCTACGAGCAGTACTTC

D gene: -
J gene: TRBJ2-2
CDR3 length: 15
clone size: -
V gene: TRBV10-2
CDR3 protein: CASRMTGLNTGELFF
CDR3 DNA: TGCGCCAGCAGGATGACAGGATTAAACACCGGGGAGCTGTTTTTT

D gene: -
J gene: TRBJ2-2
CDR3 length: 14
clone size: many
V gene: TRBV24-1
CDR3 protein: CATSAHRYTGELFF
CDR3 DNA: TGTGCCACCAGTGCCCACAGGTACACCGGGGAGCTGTTTTTT

D gene: -
J gene: TRBJ1-6
CDR3 length: 16
clone size: many
V gene: TRBV7-6
CDR3 protein: CASSLANREVGSPLHF
CDR3 DNA: TGTGCCAGCAGCTTGGCGAACAGAGAGGTGGGTTCACCCCTCCACTTT

D gene: TRBD1
J gene: TRBJ1-1
CDR3 length: 14
clone size: -
V gene: TRBV29-1
CDR3 protein: CSVAGQAGNTEAFF
CDR3 DNA: TGCAGCGTTGCCGGACAGGCCGGGAACACTGAAGCTTTCTTT

D gene: -
J gene: TRBJ1-2
CDR3 length: 13
clone size: many
V gene: TRBV27
CDR3 protein: CASSWRVSYGYTF
CDR3 DNA: TGTGCCAGCAGCTGGAGGGTGTCCTATGGCTACACCTTC

D gene: -
J gene: TRBJ1-1
CDR3 length: 16
clone size: many
V gene: TRBV12-5
CDR3 protein: CASGLAPGPGNTEAFF
CDR3 DNA: TGTGCTAGTGGTTTGGCCCCGGGACCGGGTAACACTGAAGCTTTCTTT

D gene: -
J gene: TRBJ1-4
CDR3 length: 11
clone size: many
V gene: TRBV6-4
CDR3 protein: CASRGNEKLFF
CDR3 DNA: TGTGCCAGCAGGGGGAATGAAAAACTGTTTTTT

D gene: -
J gene: TRBJ2-5
CDR3 length: 14
clone size: many
V gene: TRBV7-9
CDR3 protein: CASSLKSGRETQYF
CDR3 DNA: TGTGCCAGCAGCTTAAAATCGGGGAGAGAGACCCAGTACTTC

D gene: -
J gene: TRBJ2-1
CDR3 length: 13
clone size: few
V gene: TRBV19
CDR3 protein: CASSPDRYNEQFF
CDR3 DNA: TGTGCCAGTAGTCCAGACAGATACAATGAGCAGTTCTTC

D gene: -
J gene: TRBJ1-6
CDR3 length: 16
clone size: many
V gene: TRBV28
CDR3 protein: CASRSPGASGNSPLHF
CDR3 DNA: TGTGCCAGCAGGTCCCCGGGGGCGTCCGGCAATTCACCCCTCCACTTT

D gene: -
J gene: TRBJ2-3
CDR3 length: 12
clone size: many
V gene: TRBV13
CDR3 protein: CASSISTDTQYF
CDR3 DNA: TGTGCCAGCAGCATTAGCACAGATACGCAGTATTTT

D gene: -
J gene: TRBJ2-1
CDR3 length: 13
clone size: many
V gene: TRBV5-1
CDR3 protein: CASTGEFDNEQFF
CDR3 DNA: TGCGCCAGCACGGGGGAGTTCGACAATGAGCAGTTCTTC

D gene: -
J gene: TRBJ2-3
CDR3 length: 15
clone size: many
V gene: TRBV19
CDR3 protein: CASRLGRGSTDTQYF
CDR3 DNA: TGTGCCAGTAGACTTGGTCGAGGCAGCACAGATACGCAGTATTTT

D gene: -
J gene: TRBJ2-1
CDR3 length: 15
clone size: -
V gene: TRBV7-9
CDR3 protein: CASSPQGATYNEQFF
CDR3 DNA: TGTGCCAGCAGCCCCCAAGGGGCTACCTACAATGAGCAGTTCTTC

D gene: -
J gene: TRBJ2-1
CDR3 length: 12
clone size: many
V gene: TRBV5-1
CDR3 protein: CASRPHYNEQFF
CDR3 DNA: TGCGCCAGCAGACCGCACTACAATGAGCAGTTCTTC

D gene: -
J gene: TRBJ1-2
CDR3 length: 13
clone size: -
V gene: TRBV20-1
CDR3 protein: CSARDGGNYGYTF
CDR3 DNA: TGCAGTGCTAGAGATGGGGGGAACTATGGCTACACCTTC

D gene: TRBD1
J gene: TRBJ1-5
CDR3 length: 15
clone size: many
V gene: TRBV28
CDR3 protein: CASTRDRARNQPQHF
CDR3 DNA: TGTGCCAGCACCAGGGACAGGGCGCGCAATCAGCCCCAGCATTTT

D gene: -
J gene: TRBJ1-5
CDR3 length: 14
clone size: many
V gene: TRBV28
CDR3 protein: CASSPSHRNQPQHF
CDR3 DNA: TGTGCCAGCAGTCCAAGCCACAGGAATCAGCCCCAGCATTTT

D gene: TRBD1
J gene: TRBJ1-2
CDR3 length: 16
clone size: -
V gene: TRBV5-6
CDR3 protein: CASSFTGGRDIYGYTF
CDR3 DNA: TGTGCCAGCAGCTTCACAGGGGGCAGAGATATCTATGGCTACACCTTC

D gene: -
J gene: TRBJ1-1
CDR3 length: 12
clone size: many
V gene: TRBV11-2
CDR3 protein: CASSRVGTEAFF
CDR3 DNA: TGTGCCAGCAGCCGCGTCGGGACTGAAGCTTTCTTT

D gene: TRBD1
J gene: TRBJ1-1
CDR3 length: 18
clone size: many
V gene: TRBV7-9
CDR3 protein: CASSLGPLRGRPNTEAFF
CDR3 DNA: TGTGCCAGCAGCTTAGGGCCCCTCAGGGGGCGTCCGAACACTGAAGCTTTCTTT

D gene: -
J gene: TRBJ1-2
CDR3 length: 13
clone size: many
V gene: TRBV9
CDR3 protein: CASSSRGAHGYTF
CDR3 DNA: TGTGCCAGCAGCTCACGGGGCGCTCATGGCTACACCTTC

D gene: TRBD2
J gene: TRBJ2-3
CDR3 length: 18
clone size: many
V gene: TRBV12-3/TRBV12-4
CDR3 protein: CASSPMVLAGGRTDTQYF
CDR3 DNA: TGTGCCAGCAGTCCCATGGTATTAGCGGGGGGCCGCACAGATACGCAGTATTTT

D gene: -
J gene: TRBJ1-2
CDR3 length: 16
clone size: -
V gene: TRBV5-1
CDR3 protein: CASSLIPTGSDYGYTF
CDR3 DNA: TGCGCCAGCAGCTTGATACCAACAGGGTCAGACTATGGCTACACCTTC

D gene: -
J gene: TRBJ2-5
CDR3 length: 20
clone size: many
V gene: TRBV12-3/TRBV12-4
CDR3 protein: CASSSTDVPGTGPTTGTQYF
CDR3 DNA: TGTGCCAGCAGTTCAACGGATGTCCCGGGAACAGGTCCGACTACCGGGACCCAGTACTTC

D gene: -
J gene: TRBJ1-4
CDR3 length: 14
clone size: many
V gene: TRBV6-5
CDR3 protein: CASSYRPPSEKLFF
CDR3 DNA: TGTGCCAGCAGTTACCGCCCGCCTAGCGAAAAACTGTTTTTT

D gene: -
J gene: TRBJ1-4
CDR3 length: 16
clone size: many
V gene: TRBV12-3/TRBV12-4
CDR3 protein: CASSLDRDSGEEKLFF
CDR3 DNA: TGTGCCAGCAGTTTAGATCGGGATTCGGGTGAGGAAAAACTGTTTTTT

D gene: -
J gene: TRBJ2-2
CDR3 length: 14
clone size: few
V gene: TRBV6-1
CDR3 protein: CASSVGVFTGELFF
CDR3 DNA: TGTGCCAGCAGTGTTGGGGTATTCACCGGGGAGCTGTTTTTT

D gene: -
J gene: TRBJ1-2
CDR3 length: 13
clone size: many
V gene: TRBV7-9
CDR3 protein: CASSLGEAYGYTF
CDR3 DNA: TGTGCCAGCAGCTTAGGTGAGGCCTATGGCTACACCTTC

D gene: -
J gene: TRBJ2-7
CDR3 length: 14
clone size: -
V gene: TRBV10-3
CDR3 protein: CAISEGGTYYEQYF
CDR3 DNA: TGTGCCATCAGTGAAGGGGGGACATACTACGAGCAGTACTTC

D gene: TRBD2
J gene: TRBJ2-2
CDR3 length: 20
clone size: few
V gene: TRBV24-1
CDR3 protein: CATSDPGTSGGLTSTGELFF
CDR3 DNA: TGTGCCACCAGTGACCCTGGGACTAGCGGGGGGCTGACGAGCACCGGGGAGCTGTTTTTT

D gene: -
J gene: TRBJ1-1
CDR3 length: 12
clone size: many
V gene: TRBV20-1
CDR3 protein: CSARDRVFEAFF
CDR3 DNA: TGCAGTGCTAGAGATCGAGTTTTTGAAGCTTTCTTT

D gene: TRBD1
J gene: TRBJ1-1
CDR3 length: 15
clone size: many
V gene: TRBV7-3
CDR3 protein: CASSPQQGKNTEAFF
CDR3 DNA: TGTGCCAGCAGCCCGCAACAGGGGAAGAACACTGAAGCTTTCTTT

D gene: -
J gene: TRBJ2-5
CDR3 length: 12
clone size: many
V gene: TRBV29-1
CDR3 protein: CSVGVLPETQYF
CDR3 DNA: TGCAGCGTCGGAGTATTACCCGAGACCCAGTACTTC

D gene: -
J gene: TRBJ2-2
CDR3 length: 15
clone size: many
V gene: TRBV6-2/TRBV6-3
CDR3 protein: CASSYVNLNTGELFF
CDR3 DNA: TGTGCCAGCAGTTACGTAAACCTGAACACCGGGGAGCTGTTTTTT

D gene: -
J gene: TRBJ2-7
CDR3 length: 11
clone size: many
V gene: TRBV5-5
CDR3 protein: CASSLSDEQYF
CDR3 DNA: TGTGCCAGCAGCTTGTCGGACGAGCAGTACTTC

D gene: TRBD1
J gene: TRBJ2-1
CDR3 length: 18
clone size: -
V gene: TRBV12-3/TRBV12-4
CDR3 protein: CASSLEGQGTMGYNEQFF
CDR3 DNA: TGTGCCAGCAGTTTAGAGGGACAGGGGACGATGGGTTACAATGAGCAGTTCTTC

D gene: -
J gene: TRBJ1-4
CDR3 length: 13
clone size: many
V gene: TRBV29-1
CDR3 protein: CSVEWGNNEKLFF
CDR3 DNA: TGCAGCGTTGAGTGGGGGAATAATGAAAAACTGTTTTTT

D gene: -
J gene: TRBJ1-1
CDR3 length: 14
clone size: -
V gene: TRBV9
CDR3 protein: CTSSVGGAATEAFF
CDR3 DNA: TGTACCAGCAGCGTTGGGGGGGCGGCCACGGAAGCTTTCTTT

D gene: -
J gene: TRBJ2-7
CDR3 length: 15
clone size: many
V gene: TRBV20-1
CDR3 protein: CSARDQGGGAHEQYF
CDR3 DNA: TGCAGTGCTAGAGATCAGGGTGGGGGGGCCCACGAGCAGTACTTC

D gene: TRBD1
J gene: TRBJ2-2
CDR3 length: 17
clone size: -
V gene: TRBV9
CDR3 protein: CASSVVPNRGRTGELFF
CDR3 DNA: TGTGCCAGCAGCGTAGTCCCCAACAGGGGTCGGACCGGGGAGCTGTTTTTT

D gene: -
J gene: TRBJ1-1
CDR3 length: 15
clone size: many
V gene: TRBV7-3
CDR3 protein: CASSLAGQGYTEAFF
CDR3 DNA: TGTGCCAGCAGCTTAGCTGGCCAGGGATACACTGAAGCTTTCTTT

D gene: TRBD2
J gene: TRBJ2-1
CDR3 length: 14
clone size: many
V gene: TRBV6-2/TRBV6-3
CDR3 protein: CASWEAGGFAEQFF
CDR3 DNA: TGTGCCAGTTGGGAGGCGGGGGGGTTCGCTGAGCAGTTCTTC

D gene: TRBD1
J gene: TRBJ1-6
CDR3 length: 16
clone size: many
V gene: TRBV6-1
CDR3 protein: CASSELPGTANSPLHF
CDR3 DNA: TGTGCCAGCAGTGAACTTCCCGGGACAGCTAATTCACCCCTCCACTTT

D gene: -
J gene: TRBJ1-5
CDR3 length: 13
clone size: many
V gene: TRBV6-2/TRBV6-3
CDR3 protein: CASSRVANQPQHF
CDR3 DNA: TGTGCCAGCAGTAGGGTGGCGAATCAGCCCCAGCATTTT